This T cell receptor beta chain was sequenced during a study of OX40 agonist ivuxolimab in advanced cancers. Study in general: The dose-escalation group included hepatocellular carcinoma, melanoma, renal cell carcinoma and head and neck cancer. A mean age of approximately 60 years, range about 23 to 90, was recorded, and approximately 85% were male. Findings and limits, study-wide: Among the nonresponders, some also had low normalized T-cell clonal expansion. Compared with others, partial responders at 0.1-3.0 mg/kg displayed clonal expansion among the lowest.

The data were produced by immunoSEQ multiplex PCR, yet TCRdb's version contains in-frame clones alone and is incomplete. The sample contains fewer than 85,000 clones, 85% to 95% of which appear only once. For this clone: Its antigen is unidentified.

The sequencing here drew on CD4+ or CD8+ T cells sorted from blood, taken in a trial of the OX40 agonist ivuxolimab. The clonotype originates from an adult with an advanced solid tumor such as melanoma, head and neck, liver or kidney cancer.

CDR3 coding DNA: TGTGCCACCAGCAGAGACCGGACTGGACAGGGGGTAGAGAATGGCTACACCTTC. It specifies CATSRDRTGQGVENGYTF. The rearrangement links TRBV15 to TRBJ1-2; 10 bases match TRBD1. The J segment lost 6 bases and the V segment lost 0 bases, leaving 13 bases of the junction unmatched. This CDR3 is built from 18 residues. Germline CDR1 is LNHNV and CDR2 is YYDKDF (reference sequence).